A selection of T cell receptor beta chains follows, all from one sample in a study of cytomegalovirus exposure and HLA in healthy donors. Assay: immunoSEQ multiplex PCR; the TCRdb copy retains only in-frame clones and omits some. The sample records about 280,000 clones, 88% being singletons. Sequencing used PBMCs. The receptors come from a woman between 18 and 29 years old in good health and CMV-seronegative. Both conserved end residues are part of each CDR3. A D gene is named only where the DNA matches it firmly. Size values are once, few and many counts, or a class for expanded clones, and some rows have none.

J gene: TRBJ2-7; clone size: few; V gene: TRBV11-2; D gene: .; CDR3 protein: CASSLGTGGTASYEQYF; CDR3 DNA: TGTGCCAGCAGCTTAGGTACTGGGGGGACCGCAAGCTACGAGCAGTACTTC
J gene: TRBJ1-2; clone size: .; V gene: TRBV6-7; D gene: .; CDR3 protein: CASSYPFDRLPYGYTF; CDR3 DNA: TGTGCCAGCAGTTACCCGTTTGACAGATTGCCCTATGGCTACACCTTC
J gene: TRBJ2-1; clone size: .; V gene: TRBV7-2; D gene: TRBD1; CDR3 protein: CASSLRDRGYNEQFF; CDR3 DNA: TGTGCCAGCAGCTTAAGGGACAGGGGCTACAATGAGCAGTTCTTC
J gene: TRBJ2-7; clone size: .; V gene: TRBV7-8; D gene: TRBD2; CDR3 protein: CASSPPGLAGREAYEQYF; CDR3 DNA: TGTGCCAGCAGCCCGCCGGGACTAGCGGGAAGGGAAGCCTACGAGCAGTACTTC
J gene: TRBJ2-1; clone size: once; V gene: TRBV4-3; D gene: .; CDR3 protein: CASSQDPRAAYNEQFF; CDR3 DNA: TGCGCCAGCAGCCAAGATCCCAGGGCGGCCTACAATGAGCAGTTCTTC
J gene: TRBJ2-1; clone size: .; V gene: TRBV27; D gene: TRBD2; CDR3 protein: CASSRGLAGVPLSYNEQFF; CDR3 DNA: TGTGCCAGCAGTAGGGGACTAGCGGGGGTCCCCCTATCCTACAATGAGCAGTTCTTC
J gene: TRBJ2-2; clone size: .; V gene: TRBV6-1; D gene: .; CDR3 protein: CASSPLSGGTGELFF; CDR3 DNA: TGTGCCAGCAGTCCTCTTAGCGGTGGTACCGGGGAGCTGTTTTTT
J gene: TRBJ2-2; clone size: few; V gene: TRBV9; D gene: .; CDR3 protein: CASSVEGRTGELFF; CDR3 DNA: TGTGCCAGCAGCGTCGAGGGGAGGACCGGGGAGCTGTTTTTT
J gene: TRBJ2-3; clone size: .; V gene: TRBV5-6; D gene: TRBD2; CDR3 protein: CASSLSVEREPRTDTQYF; CDR3 DNA: TGTGCCAGCAGCTTGTCTGTGGAGCGGGAACCTCGCACAGATACGCAGTATTTT
J gene: TRBJ2-7; clone size: .; V gene: TRBV4-3; D gene: .; CDR3 protein: CASSQDAGMGVIPYEQYF; CDR3 DNA: TGCGCCAGCAGCCAGGATGCCGGCATGGGAGTTATCCCCTACGAGCAGTACTTC
J gene: TRBJ2-3; clone size: .; V gene: TRBV29-1; D gene: TRBD2; CDR3 protein: CSVESGASGVVDTQYF; CDR3 DNA: TGCAGCGTTGAAAGCGGGGCTAGCGGGGTTGTGGATACGCAGTATTTT
J gene: TRBJ2-1; clone size: .; V gene: TRBV27; D gene: TRBD2; CDR3 protein: CASSFGTTIYNEQFF; CDR3 DNA: TGTGCCAGCAGTTTCGGGACTACCATCTACAATGAGCAGTTCTTC
J gene: TRBJ1-2; clone size: few; V gene: TRBV12-5; D gene: .; CDR3 protein: CASGLTGSRGYTF; CDR3 DNA: TGTGCTAGTGGTTTGACAGGGAGTCGCGGCTACACCTTC
J gene: TRBJ2-2; clone size: .; V gene: TRBV5-1; D gene: .; CDR3 protein: CASSLAGEKTGELFF; CDR3 DNA: TGCGCCAGCAGCTTGGCGGGAGAAAAGACCGGGGAGCTGTTTTTT
J gene: TRBJ1-5; clone size: .; V gene: TRBV6-5; D gene: TRBD1; CDR3 protein: CASRPTGGRQPQHF; CDR3 DNA: TGTGCCAGCAGGCCGACAGGGGGAAGGCAGCCCCAGCATTTT
J gene: TRBJ2-7; clone size: .; V gene: TRBV6-1; D gene: TRBD1; CDR3 protein: CASSEASSQGEF; CDR3 DNA: TGTGCCAGCAGTGAAGCGTCCAGCCAGGGGGAGTTC
J gene: TRBJ1-1; clone size: .; V gene: TRBV11-3; D gene: TRBD1; CDR3 protein: CASSYTGGTEAFF; CDR3 DNA: TGTGCCAGCAGCTATACAGGGGGCACTGAAGCTTTCTTT
J gene: TRBJ2-5; clone size: .; V gene: TRBV7-2; D gene: TRBD2; CDR3 protein: CASSPSRLAGGETQYF; CDR3 DNA: TGTGCCAGCAGCCCCTCAAGACTAGCGGGAGGGGAGACCCAGTACTTC
J gene: TRBJ2-7; clone size: .; V gene: TRBV11-2; D gene: .; CDR3 protein: CASSPSSGSSYEQYF; CDR3 DNA: TGTGCCAGCAGCCCGAGTAGCGGAAGCTCCTACGAGCAGTACTTC
J gene: TRBJ2-1; clone size: .; V gene: TRBV15; D gene: .; CDR3 protein: CATSSGLTYNEQFF; CDR3 DNA: TGTGCCACCAGCAGCGGGTTAACCTACAATGAGCAGTTCTTC
J gene: TRBJ2-5; clone size: .; V gene: TRBV28; D gene: TRBD1; CDR3 protein: CASSFLGTGTQETQYF; CDR3 DNA: TGTGCCAGCAGTTTCCTTGGGACAGGGACACAAGAGACCCAGTACTTC
J gene: TRBJ2-5; clone size: .; V gene: TRBV5-4; D gene: TRBD2; CDR3 protein: CASSFSGSKETQYF; CDR3 DNA: TGTGCCAGCAGCTTTAGCGGGAGTAAAGAGACCCAGTACTTC
J gene: TRBJ2-2; clone size: .; V gene: TRBV9; D gene: .; CDR3 protein: CASSVQSTNTGELFF; CDR3 DNA: TGTGCCAGCAGCGTACAATCAACGAACACCGGGGAGCTGTTTTTT
J gene: TRBJ2-7; clone size: .; V gene: TRBV27; D gene: .; CDR3 protein: CASGQASYEQYF; CDR3 DNA: TGTGCCAGCGGTCAAGCCTCCTACGAGCAGTACTTC
J gene: TRBJ2-1; clone size: many; V gene: TRBV6-4; D gene: TRBD2; CDR3 protein: CASSDKLAGANEQFF; CDR3 DNA: TGTGCCAGCAGTGACAAGTTAGCGGGAGCCAATGAGCAGTTCTTC
J gene: TRBJ2-2; clone size: .; V gene: TRBV29-1; D gene: .; CDR3 protein: CSFTGGVGELFF; CDR3 DNA: TGCAGCTTTACAGGGGGGGTCGGGGAGCTGTTTTTT
J gene: TRBJ2-2; clone size: .; V gene: TRBV27; D gene: TRBD1; CDR3 protein: CASSPQGAVAGNTGELFF; CDR3 DNA: TGTGCCAGCAGTCCACAGGGGGCCGTGGCGGGGAACACCGGGGAGCTGTTTTTT
J gene: TRBJ2-7; clone size: few; V gene: TRBV4-1; D gene: TRBD2; CDR3 protein: CASSQTGLAESSF; CDR3 DNA: TGCGCCAGCAGCCAAACAGGACTAGCGGAGTCGTCCTTC
J gene: TRBJ1-3; clone size: .; V gene: TRBV18; D gene: .; CDR3 protein: CASSPRGGLVSGNTIYF; CDR3 DNA: TGTGCCAGCTCACCGCGGGGGGGGCTCGTCTCTGGAAACACCATATATTTT